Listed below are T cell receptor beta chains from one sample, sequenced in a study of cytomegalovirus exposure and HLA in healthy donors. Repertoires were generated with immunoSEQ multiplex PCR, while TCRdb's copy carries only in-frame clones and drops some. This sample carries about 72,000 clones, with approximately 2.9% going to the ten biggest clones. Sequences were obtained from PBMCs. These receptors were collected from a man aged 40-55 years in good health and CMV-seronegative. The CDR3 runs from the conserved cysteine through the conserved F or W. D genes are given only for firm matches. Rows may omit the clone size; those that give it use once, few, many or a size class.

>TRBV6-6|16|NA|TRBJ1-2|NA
TGTGCCAGCAGTTACTCGGACGACAGTAAACCCTATGGCTACACCTTC
CASSYSDDSKPYGYTF
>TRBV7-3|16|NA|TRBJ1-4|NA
TGTGCCAGCAGCTTATCGCGGGTTCCAACTAATGAAAAACTGTTTTTT
CASSLSRVPTNEKLFF
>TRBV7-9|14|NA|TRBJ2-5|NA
TGTGCCAGCAGTACCTTAGCCACCCCAGAGACCCAGTACTTC
CASSTLATPETQYF
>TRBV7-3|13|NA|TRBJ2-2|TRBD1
TGTGCCAGCAGCTCCAGGGGGCGCGGGGAGCTGTTTTTT
CASSSRGRGELFF
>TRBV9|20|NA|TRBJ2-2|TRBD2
TGTGCCAGCAGCCCCGTATACAGACTAGCGGGGGGGCCTAACACCGGGGAGCTGTTTTTT
CASSPVYRLAGGPNTGELFF
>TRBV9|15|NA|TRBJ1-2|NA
TGTGCCAGCAGCGTAGTTGTAGGGGGAAGCTATGGCTACACCTTC
CASSVVVGGSYGYTF
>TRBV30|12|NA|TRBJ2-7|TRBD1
TGTGCCTGGAGCGGGACAGGGGACGAGCAGTACTTC
CAWSGTGDEQYF
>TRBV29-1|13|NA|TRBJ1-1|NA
TGCAGCGTTGAACCCGAGACGAGGACTGAAGCTTTCTTT
CSVEPETRTEAFF
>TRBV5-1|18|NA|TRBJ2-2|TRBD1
TGCGCCAGCAGCTTGGGTCTATTCGGTGGGACAGGGGGCCGGGAGCTGTTTTTT
CASSLGLFGGTGGRELFF
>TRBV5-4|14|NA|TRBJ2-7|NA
TGTGCCAGCAGCTTTTGGGACAACATCTACGAGCAGTACTTC
CASSFWDNIYEQYF
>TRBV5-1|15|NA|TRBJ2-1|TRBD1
TGCGCCAGCAGCTTGATGACAGGGGGCTCAAATGAGCAGTTCTTC
CASSLMTGGSNEQFF
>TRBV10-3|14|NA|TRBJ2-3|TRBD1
TGTGCCATCAGTGCGGGACAGTTCACAGATACGCAGTATTTT
CAISAGQFTDTQYF
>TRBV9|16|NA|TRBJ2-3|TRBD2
TGTGCCAGCAGCGTTGGGACTAGCGGGGGCACAGATACGCAGTATTTT
CASSVGTSGGTDTQYF
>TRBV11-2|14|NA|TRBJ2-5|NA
TGTGCCAGCAGCTCCCCCGGGTCCCAAGAGACCCAGTACTTC
CASSSPGSQETQYF
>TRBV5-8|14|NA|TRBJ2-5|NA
TGTGCCAGCCGCCCGCCAGGGGGGTTAGAGACCCAGTACTTC
CASRPPGGLETQYF
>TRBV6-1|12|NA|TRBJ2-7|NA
TGTGCCAGCAGTGAGCGAGGGAACGAGCAGTACTTC
CASSERGNEQYF
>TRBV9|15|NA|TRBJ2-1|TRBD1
TGTGCCAGCAGCTTCGGACAGGGGCCCTACAATGAGCAGTTCTTC
CASSFGQGPYNEQFF
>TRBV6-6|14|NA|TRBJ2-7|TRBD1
TGTGCCAGCAGCCCGGCCGACAGGGGGCTCGAGCAGTACTTC
CASSPADRGLEQYF
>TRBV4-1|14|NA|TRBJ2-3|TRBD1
TGCGCCAGCAGCCAAGTCGGACAGGTGGGTACGCAGTATTTT
CASSQVGQVGTQYF
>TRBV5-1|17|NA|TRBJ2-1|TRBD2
TGCGCCAGCAGCTACGGGACTAGCGGGGGGGTCTACAATGAGCAGTTCTTC
CASSYGTSGGVYNEQFF
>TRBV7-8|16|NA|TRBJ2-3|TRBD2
TGTGCCAGCAGCTTACTAGGACTAGCGGACACAGATACGCAGTATTTT
CASSLLGLADTDTQYF
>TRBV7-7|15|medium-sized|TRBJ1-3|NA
TGTGCTAGCAGCTTACCGGAGACCTCTGGAAACACCATATATTTT
CASSLPETSGNTIYF
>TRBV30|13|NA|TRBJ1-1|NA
TGTGCCTGGAGTGCCGGGGGAAGGAGAAGAGCTTTCTTT
CAWSAGGRRRAFF
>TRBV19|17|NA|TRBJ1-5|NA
TGTGCCAGTAGTATAGATCCTGGTAGAGCCTACAATCAGCCCCAGCATTTT
CASSIDPGRAYNQPQHF
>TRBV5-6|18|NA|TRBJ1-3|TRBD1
TGTGCCAGCAGCCCCCTTCTACTCGGGACAGTCGAAGGAAACACCATATATTTT
CASSPLLLGTVEGNTIYF
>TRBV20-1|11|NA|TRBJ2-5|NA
TGCAGCGCCCCCAGCGAAAAGACCCAGTACTTC
CSAPSEKTQYF
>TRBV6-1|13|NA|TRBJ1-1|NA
TGTGCCAGTTCACAGGGAGGGTACACTGAAGCTTTCTTT
CASSQGGYTEAFF
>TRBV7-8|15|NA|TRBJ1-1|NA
TGTGCCAGCAGCGGGTACGACAGAGGTCGGACTGAAGCTTTCTTT
CASSGYDRGRTEAFF
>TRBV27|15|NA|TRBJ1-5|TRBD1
TGTGCCAGCAGTCATGATGGACAGGGGGCACAGCCCCAGCATTTT
CASSHDGQGAQPQHF
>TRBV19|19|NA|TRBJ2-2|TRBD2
TGTGCCAGTAGTAGAGGGGATCTAGCGGGGGGGTCGAACACCGGGGAGCTGTTTTTT
CASSRGDLAGGSNTGELFF
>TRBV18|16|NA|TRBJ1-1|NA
TGTGCCAGCTCACCACCAAGGGTAGGGGAGAACACTGAAGCTTTCTTT
CASSPPRVGENTEAFF
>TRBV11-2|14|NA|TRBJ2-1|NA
TGTGCCAGCAGCTTAGGGGGGGGGCCCGTTGAGCAGTTCTTC
CASSLGGGPVEQFF
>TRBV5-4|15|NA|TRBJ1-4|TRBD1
TGTGCCAGCAGCCTGACGGGACAGGCAAATGAAAAACTGTTTTTT
CASSLTGQANEKLFF
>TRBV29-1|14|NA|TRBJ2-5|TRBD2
TGCAGCGTCAGAAGCGGGGGCGTGGGGGAGACCCAGTACTTC
CSVRSGGVGETQYF
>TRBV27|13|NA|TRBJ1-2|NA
TGTGCCAGCAGTTTCGACGGGAACTATGGCTACACCTTC
CASSFDGNYGYTF
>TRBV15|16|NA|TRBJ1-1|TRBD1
TGTGCCACCAGCAGAGGACAGGGAGATATGAGCTCTGAAGCTTTCTTT
CATSRGQGDMSSEAFF
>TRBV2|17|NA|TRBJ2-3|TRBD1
TGTGCCAGCCGTAGGTCCGGGACAGGGGTTCGGACAGATACGCAGTATTTT
CASRRSGTGVRTDTQYF
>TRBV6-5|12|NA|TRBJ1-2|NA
TGTGCCAGCAGTTACCGAGGGTCTGGCTACACCTTC
CASSYRGSGYTF
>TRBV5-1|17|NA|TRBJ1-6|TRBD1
TGCGCCAGCAGCCAGGGACAGCTTAGCTCCTATAATTCACCCCTCCACTTT
CASSQGQLSSYNSPLHF
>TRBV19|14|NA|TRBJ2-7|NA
TGTGCCAGTAGTACCCGGACAGCGATGTACGAGCAGTACTTC
CASSTRTAMYEQYF
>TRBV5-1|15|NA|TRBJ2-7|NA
TGCGCCAGCAGCGACCGGGATGGGGACTCCTACGAGCAGTACTTC
CASSDRDGDSYEQYF
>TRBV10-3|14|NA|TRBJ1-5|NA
TGTGCCATCAGTGAGTCGGGAGGGAATCAGCCCCAGCATTTT
CAISESGGNQPQHF
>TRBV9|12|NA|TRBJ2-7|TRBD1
TGTGCCAGCAGCGGACAGGGCTACGAGCAGTACTTC
CASSGQGYEQYF
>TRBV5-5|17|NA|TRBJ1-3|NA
TGTGCCAGCAGCTTAGGACAGCCGACGGGTCCTGGAAACACCATATATTTT
CASSLGQPTGPGNTIYF
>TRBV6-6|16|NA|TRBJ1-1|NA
TGTGCCAGCAGTTACGGGGGGGTACTAATGAACACTGAAGCTTTCTTT
CASSYGGVLMNTEAFF
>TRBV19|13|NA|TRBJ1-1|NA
TGTGCCAGTGGCCGGACTGCAAACACTGAAGCTTTCTTT
CASGRTANTEAFF
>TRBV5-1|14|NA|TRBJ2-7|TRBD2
TGCGCCTCGGGGGCGGGGGGAATCTCCTACGAGCAGTACTTC
CASGAGGISYEQYF
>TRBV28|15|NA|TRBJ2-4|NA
TGTGCCAGCGGGCCGACTGGGGCAGCCAAAAACATTCAGTACTTC
CASGPTGAAKNIQYF
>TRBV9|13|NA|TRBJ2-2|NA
TGTGCCAGCAGCGGCCAGACAAACGGGGAGCTGTTTTTT
CASSGQTNGELFF
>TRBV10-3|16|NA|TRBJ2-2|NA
TGTGCCATCAGTGAGGGATTTTCAGGGATGGCCGGGGAGCTGTTTTTT
CAISEGFSGMAGELFF
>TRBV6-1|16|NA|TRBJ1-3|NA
TGTGCCAGCAGTGAAGAGAGCACCTTCTCTGGAAACACCATATATTTT
CASSEESTFSGNTIYF
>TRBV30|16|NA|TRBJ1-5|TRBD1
TGTGCCTGGAGTGGATTAGGACAGGGCGATAATCAGCCCCAGCATTTT
CAWSGLGQGDNQPQHF
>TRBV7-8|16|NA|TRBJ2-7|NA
TGTGCCAGCAGCTTAGGGGACATTCCAGCCCCCTACGAGCAGTACTTC
CASSLGDIPAPYEQYF
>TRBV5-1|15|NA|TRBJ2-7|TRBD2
TGCGCCAGCAGCTTGGAGGGTAGCGGGGCCGACGAGCAGTACTTC
CASSLEGSGADEQYF
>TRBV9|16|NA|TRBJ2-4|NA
TGTGCCAGCAGCACCCCAGGAGGGCCCGGGGAAAACATTCAGTACTTC
CASSTPGGPGENIQYF
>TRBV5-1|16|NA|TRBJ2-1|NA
TGCGCCAGCAGCTTGGCCCGGGGGGCCACCGACAATGAGCAGTTCTTC
CASSLARGATDNEQFF
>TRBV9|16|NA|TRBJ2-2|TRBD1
TGTGCCAGCAGCGCGGACAGGGTGGGGGTGCCCGGGGAGCTGTTTTTT
CASSADRVGVPGELFF
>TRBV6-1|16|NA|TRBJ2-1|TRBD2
TGTGCCAGCAGTGGAAGCGGGGGCCGAGCCTACAATGAGCAGTTCTTC
CASSGSGGRAYNEQFF
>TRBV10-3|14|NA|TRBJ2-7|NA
TGTGCCTCAATACGTGACGGTGAGGTCTACGAGCAGTACTTC
CASIRDGEVYEQYF